Presented here are 9 T cell receptor beta chains from one specimen sequenced in a study of blood T cell repertoires in COVID-19. The repertoire was sequenced with immunoSEQ multiplex PCR; TCRdb's copy has only in-frame clones and lacks some. Of about 150,000 clones in the sample, roughly 80% were seen once. Sequenced material: peripheral blood. The source is a man aged 50 to 59 with acute or convalescent COVID-19.

This clone was seen a handful of times. J is TRBJ2-3 and V is TRBV30; TRBD2 aligns across 14 bases. The germline gives CDR1 GTSNPN, CDR2 SVGIG (reference sequence). The ends lost 5 bases at V and 4 bases at J; junction bases unmatched: 5. The CDR3 has 15 residues. CDR3 DNA sequence: TGTGCCTGGGAGACTAGCGGGGGGGCCCCAGATACGCAGTATTTT. Amino acid sequence: CAWETSGGAPDTQYF.

The rearrangement joins TRBV19 to TRBJ1-5; D is possibly TRBD1 (6 bases). The length of the CDR3 is 14 residues. The germline V gene has CDR1 LNHDA and CDR2 SQIVND (reference sequence). Between the trimmed V and J ends, which lost 3 bases and 7 bases, there was a span of 13 bases. The CDR3, as DNA: TGTGCCAGTAGTATGTGGGGGCGAGGGCAGCCCCAGCATTTT. This translates into CASSMWGRGQPQHF.

Here the CDR3 DNA reads TGTGCCAGCAGCCGCCAACTAGCGGGGGCGAACACCGGGGAGCTGTTTTTT. Amino acid sequence: CASSRQLAGANTGELFF. The chain links TRBV4-2 to TRBJ2-2; the match to TRBD2 covers 11 bases. Losses at the gene ends were 4 bases for V and 0 bases for J; bases not matched to a gene: 4. Germline CDR1 reads LGHNA; CDR2 reads YNFKEQ. The CDR3 length is 17 residues.

J is TRBJ2-7 and V is TRBV18, with TRBD1 identical over 9 bases. Germline loops: CDR1 KGHSH, CDR2 LQKENI. V lost 3 bases and J lost 1; bases outside the gene matches: 1. The CDR3 contains 14 residues. For the CDR3, the DNA is TGTGCCAGCTCACCGGGACAGGGTTCCTACGAGCAGTACGTC. This gives the protein CASSPGQGSYEQYV.

The V and J genes are TRBV6-5 and TRBJ1-5; 9 bases are shared with TRBD1. In germline, CDR1 is MNHEY, CDR2 SVGAGI. This CDR3 region has 14 residues. V shed 6 bases and J 1 base; nucleotides not matched to a gene: 1. In DNA, the CDR3 is TGTGCCAGCAGCGGGACAGGGAGCAATCAGCCCCAGCATTTT. Translation: CASSGTGSNQPQHF.

This chain connects TRBV6-5 to TRBJ1-2; D is possibly TRBD1 (5 bases). In germline, CDR1 is MNHEY, CDR2 SVGAGI. This CDR3 is built from 15 residues. With 0 bases removed from V and 5 bases from J, the gap between germline ends came to 13 bases. CDR3 in DNA: TGTGCCAGCAGTTACTCACGGGGGGGTCCGTATGGCTACACCTTC. Translating it yields CASSYSRGGPYGYTF.

V is TRBV5-4 and J is TRBJ1-1; D is possibly TRBD1 (6 bases). The V and J ends lost 4 bases and 4 bases respectively, with 17 bases between them. The CDR3 is 15 amino acids. Germline lookup yields CDR1 SGHNT and CDR2 YYREEE (reference sequence). Here the CDR3 reads CASSNEGGRTTEAFF. The CDR3, as DNA: TGTGCCAGCAGCAATGAGGGGGGGCGGACCACTGAAGCTTTCTTT.

The chain links TRBV2 to TRBJ1-5, with TRBD1 identical over 8 bases. The ends lost 8 bases at V and 0 bases at J; junction bases unmatched: 9. CDR1 and CDR2 from the germline V gene are SNHLY and FYNNEI. The CDR3 sequence is 16 residues long. The CDR3 protein is CASHPGQVYSNQPQHF. CDR3 DNA sequence: TGTGCCAGCCATCCGGGACAGGTGTATAGCAATCAGCCCCAGCATTTT. The full variable domain, in which reference TRBV2 and TRBJ1-5 provide the parts outside the CDR3, is EPEVTQTPSHQVTQMGQEVILRCVPISNHLYFYWYRQILGQKVEFLVSFYNNEISEKSEIFDDQFSVERPDGSNFTLKIRSTKLEDSAMYFCASHPGQVYSNQPQHFGDGTRLSIL.

The V gene is TRBV29-1, the J gene TRBJ1-2, with D hard to call. The V gene lost 4 bases and the J gene lost 5 bases, with 11 bases spanning the gap. CDR1 and CDR2 (germline): SQVTM, ANQGSEA. This CDR3 contains 12 residues. CDR3 sequence (DNA): TGCAGCGTTGGAGGGCAGGAATATGGCTACACCTTC. Translation gives CSVGGQEYGYTF.